Included here is one T cell receptor beta chain sequence, with context. The CDR3 loop spans 19 amino acids. The data originate from a study of blood T cell repertoires in COVID-19. At the level of the study: Both acute and convalescent COVID-19 samples were obtained from the United States, Italy and Spain. Sources were T cells, B-cell-depleted T cells, or PBMCs; the material itself was cDNA or gDNA.

Profiled with immunoSEQ multiplex PCR; TCRdb holds only in-frame clones, not every one. The data show about 280,000 clones, with approximately 85% seen just once and more than 9.5% held by the top ten. Sequences were obtained from peripheral blood. The chain carries TRBV21-1 and TRBJ2-7; the D segment call TRBD1 is taken from the table without a DNA check. TRBV21-1 represents a pseudogene. The receptor's source is a woman in her sixties or seventies with acute or convalescent COVID-19. In DNA, the CDR3 is TGTGCCAGCAGCGCGCGACTCCCCAAAGGACAGACAAAAACCTACGAGCAGTACTTC. Its translation: CASSARLPKGQTKTYEQYF.